This T cell receptor beta chain appears in the sequencing data of a study of response to subunit inactivated influenza vaccine (dated by TCRdb to about 2018). Background for the entire study: Deep quantitative T cell receptor repertoire profiling was used in the study to track responses to a trivalent subunit inactivated influenza vaccine.

What the research found in general, with its limitations: The authors suggested that each seasonal influenza vaccination may recruit only a limited number of new T cells.

The library was produced with RT-PCR. TCRdb lists the instrument as Illumina HiSeq 2500. TCRdb reanalyzed the raw reads on its own, using fastp at Q25 for trimming and MiXCR for clone calling, and kept in-frame beta chains. Every distinct CDR3 protein forms one entry, paired with its most common genes and DNA. Counted in this sample were over 800,000 distinct CDR3 sequences; roughly 20% of them appeared once. The leading ten clones occupy roughly a tenth of the sample. This clonotype was observed a handful of times. No antigen is known for it. No base qualities exist here, and no much larger clone lies one base off it. V lost 0 bases and J lost 0 bases; the stretch between them is 21 bases long. From cysteine to phenylalanine, the CDR3 is 20 amino acids long. The read is trimmed to its CDR3 DNA, 60 bases read in frame from base 1. The germline V gene yields SGHRS for CDR1 and YFSETQ for CDR2.

Recombination joined TRBV5-1 with TRBJ2-2, with no D gene named confidently. The TCR originated in a man in his fifties who received an inactivated influenza vaccine. Donor details come from another sample of the same person, matched by shared clones. The sample in question was PBMCs from blood, obtained about 5 days after vaccination. The nucleotides are TGCGCCAGCAGCTTGGCCTTGGGTTTAGGACGGCATACGAACACCGGGGAGCTGTTTTTT. Its translation reads: CASSLALGLGRHTNTGELFF.